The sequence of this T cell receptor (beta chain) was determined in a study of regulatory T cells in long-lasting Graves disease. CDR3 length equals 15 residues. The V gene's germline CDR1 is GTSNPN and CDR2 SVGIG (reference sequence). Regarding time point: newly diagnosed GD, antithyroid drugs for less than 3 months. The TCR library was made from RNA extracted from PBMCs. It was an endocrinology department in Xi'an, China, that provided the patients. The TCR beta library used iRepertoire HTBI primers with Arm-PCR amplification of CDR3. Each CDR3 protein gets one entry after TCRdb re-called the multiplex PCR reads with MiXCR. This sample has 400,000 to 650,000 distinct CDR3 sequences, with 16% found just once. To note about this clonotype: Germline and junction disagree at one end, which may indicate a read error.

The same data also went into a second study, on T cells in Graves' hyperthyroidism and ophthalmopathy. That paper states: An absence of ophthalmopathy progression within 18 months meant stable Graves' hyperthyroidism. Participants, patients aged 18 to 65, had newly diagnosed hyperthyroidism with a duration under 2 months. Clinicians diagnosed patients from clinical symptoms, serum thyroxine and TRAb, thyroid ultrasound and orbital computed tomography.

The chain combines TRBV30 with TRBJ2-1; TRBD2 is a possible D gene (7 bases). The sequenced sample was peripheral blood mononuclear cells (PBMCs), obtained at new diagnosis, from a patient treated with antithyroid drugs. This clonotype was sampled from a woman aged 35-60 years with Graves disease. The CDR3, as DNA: TGTGCCCGGAGTGTAGGCGGGGGCTCCACGCGTGAGCAGTTCTTC. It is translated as CARSVGGGSTREQFF.